The clone carrying this TCR beta chain was seen a few times. Its antigen is undetermined. Other DNA sequences in the sample encode the same CDR3. This CDR3 has 13 residues. Germline V gene sequence: CDR1 SGHRS, CDR2 YFSETQ. V gave up 0 bases and J gave up 3 bases, with 7 bases separating them. This specimen belongs to a study of shared clonotypes between healthy human individuals. Study-wide background: Donors consisted of a couple of women and three men between 18 and 49.

Study-wide points: A handful of donors held approximately 4.5% of naive CD4 clonotypes in common.

Researchers partitioned CD4+ cells into CD45RA+ naive and CD45RA-negative memory subsets. The protocol was immunoSEQ multiplex PCR, while the TCRdb copy is restricted to in-frame clones and leaves out a portion. The sample shows 2 million or so clones, about 95% of them seen only once. The source of this sequence is a man aged 18 to 29 in good health. The sample was naive CD4+ T cells sorted from blood. Subset given: CD45RA+ positively selected. V is TRBV5-1 and J is TRBJ2-7, with D possibly being TRBD2 (6 bases). CDR3 sequence: CASSLGRDYEQYF. The CDR3 coding sequence is TGCGCCAGCAGCTTGGGGAGGGACTACGAGCAGTACTTC. The complete variable domain, with remaining parts taken from reference TRBV5-1 and TRBJ2-7, reads KAGVTQTPRYLIKTRGQQVTLSCSPISGHRSVSWYQQTPGQGLQFLFEYFSETQRNKGNFPGRFSGRQFSNSRSEMNVSTLELGDSALYLCASSLGRDYEQYFGPGTRLTVT.